This T cell receptor beta chain was sequenced during a study of metastatic and nonmetastatic thyroid tumors (dated by TCRdb to 2018 to 2021). In the study overall: For patients with malignant and with benign thyroid disease, the researchers compared repertoires between peripheral blood samples and tumor or nodule tissue samples.

No patient had received any treatment before thyroid surgery. The study retrospectively analysed patient clinical samples collected from about 2012 to 2019 using T-cell receptor beta sequencing. From the germline V gene, CDR1 is MNHGY and CDR2 is SVAAGI. Between the V and J ends, shortened by 7 bases and 0 bases respectively, the junction contains 10 bases. CDR3 length: 15 amino acids, cysteine to phenylalanine. Kept here is only the CDR3 DNA, which spans 45 bases and is read in frame from base 1. This clone was recorded at least ten times. It has no known antigen specificity. The input lacks base qualities; no much larger clone sits a single base away. Libraries were prepared through PCR. Data came from an Illumina HiSeq 4000. High-throughput sequencing was used to profile the TCR beta-chain CDR3 region of each patient. The paper's processing steps were these. A classifier to discriminate distant-metastatic papillary thyroid cancer patients was built from CDR3 differences across clinicopathological groups. To measure repertoire diversity the researchers used the Shannon index, while the Morisita-Horn index served to gauge how similar the tumor and blood repertoires were. TCRdb ran its own pipeline on the public reads, namely fastp trimming at Q25 and MiXCR clone calling, and kept in-frame beta chains. TCRdb, rather than the study authors, made the V and J calls. The sample data list 85,000 to 100,000 clones, and roughly an eighth of these were observed just once. The leading ten clones occupy 11% of the sample.

What the authors observed across the whole study: In both blood and tumor samples, TCR beta diversity was reported to be significantly higher in malignant tumors than in benign nodules.

This sequence originates from a female donor with papillary thyroid cancer or a benign thyroid nodule (not recorded which). Some clones in this sample may be carry-over from other donors' samples. Sequenced material: blood. The chain employs TRBV6-9 and TRBJ2-6, with the D gene uncertain. The DNA sequence is given as TGTGCCAGCATGGCAGATCGCTCTGGGGCCAACGTCCTGACTTTC. Translated, it gives CASMADRSGANVLTF.